This is a list of T cell receptor beta chains from one sample in a study of CD8+CD57+ T cells in acquired aplastic anemia. TCRdb reanalysed the reads using MiXCR and keeps one entry per CDR3 protein. The sample contains about 400,000 distinct CDR3 sequences, approximately 70% of which appear only once. The sequencing sample was made of sorted CD4+, CD8+, or CD8+CD57+ T cells (not recorded which) from PBMCs. All receptors derive from a human donor in good health, serving as a control. CDR3s include the opening cysteine and the closing phenylalanine or tryptophan. Fields, in order: CDR3 length, D gene, J gene, V gene, clone size, CDR3 protein, CDR3 DNA. A D gene is named only where the DNA matches it firmly. The listing skips clone size in some rows; elsewhere it reads once, few, many or a size class.

>15|NA|TRBJ2-7|TRBV9|NA
CASSLAPGEPFEEYF
TGTGCCAGCAGCTTGGCGCCGGGAGAGCCCTTCGAAGAGTACTTC
>16|NA|TRBJ1-6|TRBV7-2|NA
CASSIDTGAYNPPLHF
TGTGCCAGCAGCATAGACACAGGAGCTTATAATCCCCCCCTCCACTTT
>15|NA|TRBJ2-2|TRBV2|NA
CASSRGDKGTGELFF
TGTGCCAGCAGCAGAGGGGACAAGGGAACCGGGGAGCTGTTTTTT
>16|TRBD1|TRBJ2-2|TRBV15|NA
CATSRDQGARTGGLFF
TGTGCCACCAGCAGAGATCAGGGGGCGCGGACCGGGGGGCTGTTTTTT
>14|NA|TRBJ1-6|TRBV5-8|NA
CASSFGGRDSPLHF
TGTGCCAGCAGCTTCGGGGGCAGGGACTCACCCCTCCACTTT
>13|NA|TRBJ2-5|TRBV6-5|many
CASRTQGGETQYF
TGTGCCAGCAGGACACAGGGAGGTGAGACCCAGTACTTC
>14|NA|TRBJ2-2|TRBV10-1|NA
CASSQGGSNGELFF
TGCGCCAGCAGTCAGGGGGGGAGCAACGGGGAGCTGTTTTTT
>14|NA|TRBJ2-3|TRBV15|NA
CATSRDRGPDTQYF
TGTGCCACCAGCAGAGACAGGGGACCAGATACGCAGTATTTT
>14|TRBD1|TRBJ1-2|TRBV12-5|NA
CASGFSERGQPQHF
TGTGCTAGTGGTTTTTCCGAACGGGGACAGCCCCAACACTTC
>12|TRBD1|TRBJ1-4|TRBV12-3/TRBV12-4|once
CASSMGDRALLF
TGTGCCAGCAGTATGGGGGACAGGGCCCTGCTTTTT
>16|NA|TRBJ2-7|TRBV12-3/TRBV12-4|NA
CASGCVMGYGTSKQYF
TGTGCTAGTGGGTGTGTTATGGGTTACGGGACATCCAAGCAGTACTTC
>16|NA|TRBJ2-7|TRBV7-2|NA
CASSLAGTRTTYEQYF
TGTGCCAGCAGCCTTGCCGGGACAAGGACCACCTACGAGCAGTACTTC
>14|NA|TRBJ2-2|TRBV3-1|many
CASSQEASDGELFF
TGTGCCAGCAGCCAAGAGGCGAGCGACGGGGAGCTGTTTTTT
>15|NA|TRBJ1-2|TRBV20-1|NA
CSASAGGDQHYGYTF
TGCAGTGCTAGTGCAGGCGGGGATCAGCACTATGGCTACACCTTC
>15|NA|TRBJ1-1|TRBV7-2|NA
CASSQGAFRGWGAFF
TGTGCCAGCAGCCAAGGTGCCTTCAGGGGCTGGGGAGCTTTCTTT
>16|TRBD2|TRBJ2-1|TRBV6-5|NA
CATSRAASGGNNGQFF
TGTGCCACCAGTAGAGCGGCTAGCGGGGGTAATAATGGGCAGTTCTTC
>16|NA|TRBJ1-1|TRBV15|NA
CASSLALQYPNTEAFF
TGTGCCAGCAGCTTAGCATTACAGTACCCGAACACTGAAGCCTTCTTT
>14|NA|TRBJ2-1|TRBV5-1|NA
CASSLVSADDEQFF
TGCGCCAGCAGCTTGGTGAGTGCCGACGATGAGCAGTTCTTC
>15|NA|TRBJ1-5|TRBV4-2|NA
CASSRLEGSGQPQHF
TGTGCCAGCAGCCGCCTGGAGGGGAGCGGTCAGCCCCAGCATTTT
>15|NA|TRBJ2-1|TRBV5-1|many
CASSLEQGPYNEQFF
TGCGCCAGCAGCTTGGAGCAGGGACCCTACAATGAGCAGTTCTTC
>16|NA|TRBJ2-4|TRBV20-1|many
CSARDRDGGAKNIQYF
TGCAGTGCTAGAGATAGGGACGGAGGGGCCAAAAACATTCAGTACTTC
>14|NA|TRBJ1-2|TRBV7-4|NA
CASSPCRREYGYTF
TGTGCCAGCAGTCCGTGCCGGCGGGAGTATGGCTACACCTTC
>14|NA|TRBJ2-1|TRBV2|NA
CASDLRGSGDAQFF
TGTGCCAGCGATCTCCGGGGGAGCGGCGATGCGCAGTTCTTC
>16|NA|TRBJ1-6|TRBV3-2|NA
CASSFRTGAKNSPLHF
TGTGCCAGCAGCTTCAGGACAGGGGCGAAAAATTCACCCCTCCACTTT
>14|NA|TRBJ1-4|TRBV9|once
CATWVGGCGEKLFF
TGCGCCACCTGGGTGGGGGGGTGTGGCGAAAAACTGTTTTTT
>16|TRBD1|TRBJ1-5|TRBV11-2|NA
CASSLKGTDSNQPQHF
TGTGCCAGCAGCTTAAAGGGGACAGATAGCAATCAGCCCCAGCATTTT
>13|NA|TRBJ2-5|TRBV7-2|NA
CASRGRGGETQYF
TGTGCCAGCCGGGGGAGGGGGGGTGAGACCCAGTACTTC
>13|NA|TRBJ1-1|TRBV20-1|once
CSARRDISYEAFF
TGCAGTGCTAGGCGGGACATCTCCTACGAAGCTTTCTTT
>16|TRBD1|TRBJ1-1|TRBV7-3|NA
CASSLDPTGVNTEAFF
TGTGCCAGCAGCTTAGACCCCACAGGGGTGAACACTGAAGCTTTCTTT
>17|NA|TRBJ1-5|TRBV15|NA
CATGRGQSGVKDQPQHF
TGTGCCACCGGCAGAGGGCAGTCGGGCGTAAAGGATCAGCCCCAGCATTTT
>14|TRBD1|TRBJ1-4|TRBV12-3/TRBV12-4|NA
CASNPGQGDEKLFF
TGTGCCAGCAATCCGGGACAGGGGGATGAAAAACTGTTTTTT
>13|NA|TRBJ2-1|TRBV2|NA
CASSGDSQGQQFF
TGTGCCAGCAGTGGGGACTCTCAGGGGCAGCAGTTCTTC
>18|NA|TRBJ2-6|TRBV15|NA
CATSRGTGFPSGANVLTF
TGTGCCACCAGCAGAGGGACGGGTTTTCCTTCTGGGGCCAACGTCCTGACTTTC
>11|NA|TRBJ1-4|TRBV20-1|many
CSARDLEKLFF
TGCAGTGCTAGAGATCTTGAAAAACTGTTTTTT
>15|NA|TRBJ1-3|TRBV10-3|NA
CASSPSGTQGNTIYF
TGTGCCAGCAGTCCCTCAGGGACGCAGGGAAACACCATATATTTT
>12|TRBD1|TRBJ2-5|TRBV5-1|NA
CASSFQGAGKYF
TGCGCCAGCAGCTTTCAGGGGGCTGGAAAGTACTTC
>15|TRBD2|TRBJ2-3|TRBV7-2|once
CASRQGLAGVDTQYF
TGTGCCAGCAGACAGGGACTAGCGGGAGTAGATACGCAGTATTTT
>16|TRBD2|TRBJ2-7|TRBV29-1|NA
CSVRLAGGPRTYEQYF
TGCAGCGTCCGACTAGCGGGAGGGCCTAGAACCTACGAGCAGTACTTC
>13|NA|TRBJ2-7|TRBV10-3|NA
CAISVGKGYEQYF
TGTGCCATCAGTGTGGGGAAAGGCTACGAGCAGTACTTC
>15|TRBD2|TRBJ2-3|TRBV7-2|NA
CASSLEAGAGADQYF
TGTGCCAGCAGCCTAGAGGCTGGGGCGGGAGCAGATCAGTATTTT
>14|NA|TRBJ1-4|TRBV2|few
CASSGGAVDEKLFF
TGTGCCAGCAGTGGAGGGGCAGTCGATGAAAAACTGTTTTTT
>17|NA|TRBJ1-6|TRBV7-6|NA
CASSLEGPEIYNSPLHF
TGTGCCAGCAGCTTAGAAGGGCCAGAAATCTATAATTCACCCCTCCACTTT
>14|TRBD1|TRBJ2-7|TRBV7-2|NA
CASSSLDRGKEPHF
TGTGCCAGCAGCTCCTTAGACAGGGGGAAGGAACCCCACTTC
>13|NA|TRBJ1-5|TRBV7-2|NA
CASKGTGKNTEPF
TGTGCCAGCAAGGGAACAGGCAAGAACACTGAGCCTTTT
>13|TRBD1|TRBJ2-3|TRBV5-7|NA
CASRDRGRGNLLF
TGTGCCAGCAGAGACAGGGGGAGGGGAAACTTGCTTTTT